What follows are 18 T cell receptor beta chains derived from one specimen sequenced in a study of CD8+ T cells in alopecia areata. TCR sequencing used cDNA made by reverse transcription of extracted RNA. This table comes from immunoSEQ multiplex PCR, and its TCRdb copy is limited to in-frame clones, with some not included. The sample has around 30,000 clones, about three quarters seen once. Material for sequencing was NKG2D-low CD8+ T cells sorted from blood. The receptors originated from a human donor with alopecia areata.

J is TRBJ2-1 and V is TRBV4-1, with 7 bases matching TRBD2. The CDR3 is 17 amino acids. Germline V CDR1 and CDR2: MGHRA, YSYEKL. V shed 1 base, J shed 3 bases, and the junction held 9 bases outside the gene matches. In DNA form, the CDR3 reads TGCGCCAGCAGCCAAGTGGTGTGGAGCGGGAACTACAATGAGCAGTTCTTC. It codes for CASSQVVWSGNYNEQFF.

The chain uses TRBV5-6 and TRBJ2-7; D uncertain. V lost 0 bases and J 0 bases, leaving 7 bases between the germline ends. This CDR3 spans 14 amino acids. Germline V lookup: CDR1 SGHDT, CDR2 YYEEEE. In nucleotides, the CDR3 is TGTGCCAGCAGCTTGGCCAGAAGCTCCTACGAGCAGTACTTC. Its protein is CASSLARSSYEQYF.

This clone occurred a few times. The rearrangement uses TRBV4-3 and TRBJ2-1; no definite D call. Per germline, CDR1 LGHNA and CDR2 YSLEER. The V gene lost 0 bases and the J gene lost 7 bases, with 16 bases spanning the gap. This CDR3 has 16 amino acids. The DNA for the CDR3 is TGCGCCAGCAGCCAAGATAGGGCGGCGAGCGTGAATGAGCAGTTCTTC. Its protein product is CASSQDRAASVNEQFF.

V is TRBV27 and J is TRBJ1-1, with 10 bases that match TRBD1. The V segment lost 7 bases and the J segment 0 bases; nucleotides outside the gene matches: 2. Germline V CDR1 and CDR2: MNHEY, SMNVEV (reference sequence). There are 14 residues in the CDR3. The CDR3 protein is CASKTGGMNTEAFF. The CDR3 coding sequence is TGTGCCAGCAAGACAGGGGGCATGAACACTGAAGCTTTCTTT.

The rearrangement uses TRBV7-9 and TRBJ2-3; D perhaps matches TRBD2 (5 bases). There are 15 residues in the CDR3. The germline gives CDR1 SEHNR, CDR2 FQNEAQ (reference sequence). V lost 8 bases, J lost 2 bases, and 17 bases lay in between. For the CDR3, the DNA is TGTGCCAGCTCCGGTTATGTGGGAGCCACAGATACGCAGTATTTT. Amino acid sequence: CASSGYVGATDTQYF. Looking up the rest from reference TRBV7-9 and TRBJ2-3 gives the full variable domain: DTGVSQNPRHKITKRGQNVTFRCDPISEHNRLYWYRQTLGQGPEFLTYFQNEAQLEKSRLLSDRFSAERPKGSFSTLEIQRTEQGDSAMYLCASSGYVGATDTQYFGPGTRLTVL.

J is TRBJ1-2 and V is TRBV6-1, with D uncertain. Trimming pared 3 bases from V and 2 bases from J, leaving 4 bases between. This CDR3 comprises 12 residues. CDR1 is MNHNS, CDR2 SASEGT, per germline. This CDR3 reads CASSDTNYGYTF. CDR3 in DNA: TGTGCCAGCAGTGACACCAACTATGGCTACACCTTC.

V and J are TRBV5-4 and TRBJ2-7; the D gene is possibly TRBD1 (6 bases). The CDR3 is made up of 15 amino acids. V lost 4 bases to trimming and J lost 0 bases, with 14 bases between them. The V gene's germline CDR1 is SGHNT and CDR2 YYREEE (reference sequence). CDR3 in amino acids: CASSLEGGGSYEQYF. The CDR3 nucleotides read TGTGCCAGCAGCCTGGAAGGGGGTGGCTCCTACGAGCAGTACTTC. The full variable domain, its missing parts supplied by reference TRBV5-4 and TRBJ2-7, is ETGVTQSPTHLIKTRGQQVTLRCSSQSGHNTVSWYQQALGQGPQFIFQYYREEENGRGNFPPRFSGLQFPNYSSELNVNALELDDSALYLCASSLEGGGSYEQYFGPGTRLTVT.

This clone was found a few times. J is TRBJ2-7 and V is TRBV5-4; 7 bases map to TRBD1. The CDR3 runs 14 residues. Germline V gene data show CDR1 as SGHNT and CDR2 as YYREEE (reference sequence). V was pared by 4 bases and J by 6 bases, with 10 bases of the junction left unmatched. Here the CDR3 reads CASSATGVEGEQYF. The CDR3, as DNA: TGTGCCAGCAGCGCCACAGGGGTAGAGGGCGAGCAGTACTTC.

This sequence joins TRBV13 and TRBJ2-3; 7 nucleotides line up with TRBD2. Trimming removed 2 bases from V and 4 bases from J; junction bases left unmatched: 6. This CDR3 comprises 15 residues. Germline CDR1 PRHDT, CDR2 FYEKMQ (reference sequence). The CDR3 nucleotides read TGTGCCAGCAGCTTATACGGGAGGTCGGCAGATACGCAGTATTTT. Translated, it gives CASSLYGRSADTQYF.

The V and J genes are TRBV7-2 and TRBJ2-3, with TRBD1 identical over 8 bases. V shed 5 bases, J shed 2 bases, and the junction held 9 bases outside the gene matches. CDR1 and CDR2 (germline): SGHTA, FQGNSA. The CDR3 spans 16 residues. The chain's CDR3 is CASSDGTGPYTDTQYF. CDR3 bases: TGTGCCAGCAGCGACGGGACAGGACCATACACAGATACGCAGTATTTT.

With regard to this clone: The same CDR3 also results from other DNA sequences found in this sample. CDR3 sequence: CSVNSGTGEQYF. CDR3 nucleotide sequence: TGCAGCGTCAACTCTGGGACGGGCGAGCAGTACTTC. V is TRBV29-1 and J is TRBJ2-7; D may correspond to TRBD1 or TRBD2 (5 bases each). The germline V gene has CDR1 SQVTM and CDR2 ANQGSEA. Trimming left V 6 bases short and J 6 bases short, with 15 bases between. This CDR3 has 12 residues.

The J gene is TRBJ2-7, the V gene TRBV4-1; possible D gene TRBD1, 6 bases. The CDR3 runs to 13 residues. Trimming left V 1 base short and J 2 bases short, with 6 bases between. CDR1 is MGHRA and CDR2 is YSYEKL in the germline V gene. CDR3 coding DNA: TGCGCCAGCAGCCAAGGGGACACCTACGAGCAGTACTTC. It specifies CASSQGDTYEQYF.

The chain recombines TRBV11-2 with TRBJ2-1; 8 positions match TRBD2. Unmatched junction bases numbered 9, after V lost 5 bases and J lost 3 bases. The CDR3 length is 16 residues. The germline gives CDR1 SGHAT, CDR2 FQNNGV. The CDR3 region is CASSRRAGEFYNEQFF. In nucleotides, the CDR3 is TGTGCCAGCAGCCGACGAGCGGGAGAATTCTACAATGAGCAGTTCTTC.

The V call is TRBV30, the J call TRBJ2-2, with 7 bases matching TRBD2. CDR1 is GTSNPN and CDR2 is SVGIG in the germline V gene (reference sequence). J gave up 3 bases and V 2 bases, and 6 bases lay outside the gene matches. The CDR3 has 15 residues. CDR3 sequence reads: CAWSPLAVDTGELFF. In DNA form, the CDR3 reads TGTGCCTGGAGTCCCCTAGCGGTCGACACCGGGGAGCTGTTTTTT.

V gene TRBV4-2 combines with J gene TRBJ2-7; 10 positions match TRBD2. The J segment lost 3 bases and the V segment lost 1 base, leaving 3 bases of the junction unmatched. Germline CDR1 is LGHNA and CDR2 is YNFKEQ. CDR3 length: 15 amino acids. CDR3 sequence reads: CASSQGTSGNYEQYF. Written as DNA, the CDR3 is TGTGCCAGCAGCCAAGGAACTAGCGGGAACTACGAGCAGTACTTC.

The V call is TRBV5-4, the J call TRBJ2-7; D is unresolved. Deletions cut 0 bases from V and 6 bases from J, with 10 bases between. In germline, CDR1 is SGHNT, CDR2 YYREEE (reference sequence). The CDR3 totals 13 residues. CDR3 region: CASSLGHSSEQYF. As DNA, the CDR3 is TGTGCCAGCAGCTTGGGTCACAGCTCCGAGCAGTACTTC.

The rearrangement links TRBV6-1 to TRBJ2-7; D ambiguous. V was shortened by 6 bases and J by 2 bases, with 11 bases between the two germline ends. This CDR3 spans 13 amino acids. In germline, CDR1 is MNHNS, CDR2 SASEGT. The CDR3 DNA is TGTGCCAGCAGCGCCGGATTGGCCTACGAGCAGTACTTC. Translated: CASSAGLAYEQYF.

The rearrangement links TRBV29-1 to TRBJ2-1, with D possibly matching TRBD2 (6 bases). This CDR3 is built from 15 residues. Germline loops: CDR1 SQVTM, CDR2 ANQGSEA. V lost 4 bases and J 3 bases, leaving 16 bases between the germline ends. This CDR3 is CSVVGGDSGYNEQFF. The CDR3 nucleotides are TGCAGCGTTGTCGGCGGGGACTCGGGCTACAATGAGCAGTTCTTC.